This TCR beta chain stems from a study of a mutant IDH1 vaccine in newly diagnosed glioma. Broader study findings: Pseudoprogression showed no apparent link to changes in top peripheral T cell clonotypes. Patients showed vaccine-induced immune responses at a rate of roughly 94%.

Germline V gene lookup returns CDR1 SGHRS and CDR2 YFSETQ. With 4 bases clipped from V and 5 bases from J, the junction kept 8 bases outside the gene matches. The CDR3 runs to 14 residues. In the case of this clone: No antigen is known for it.

Clones were read by immunoSEQ multiplex PCR, and TCRdb kept only the in-frame ones, dropping some. Among 70,000 to 100,000 clones listed, approximately 80% were seen once. Time point defined: baseline, week 1 (first vaccination visit). This sample's treatment: pre-vaccination baseline after standard-of-care therapy. The astrocytomas were IDH1-mutant, ATRX-negative, and WHO grade 3 or 4. The chain has TRBV5-1 and TRBJ2-7, with TRBD1 matching 8 bases. The TCR was taken from a man aged 35 to 55 with glioma. Some clones in this sample may be carry-over from other donors' samples. The sample consisted of PBMCs, taken from a glioma patient treated with radiotherapy, temozolomide or both. CDR3: CASSPHRGVNEQYF. Written as DNA, the CDR3 is TGCGCCAGCAGCCCGCACAGGGGGGTCAACGAGCAGTACTTC.